This T cell receptor (beta chain) was obtained from a study of blood T cell repertoires in COVID-19. Study-wide context: Researchers got acute and convalescent COVID-19 samples from the United States, Italy and Spain. Sources were T cells, B-cell-depleted T cells, or PBMCs; the material itself was cDNA or gDNA.

Repertoires were generated with immunoSEQ multiplex PCR, while TCRdb's copy carries only in-frame clones and drops some. Among a few hundred thousand clones listed, around 92% were seen once. This clone was recorded only once. Recruits, aged about 18 to 95 years, lived in roughly 22 US areas. Cohorts were based on clinical histories the participants reported. Germline CDR1 is SGHTA and CDR2 is FQGNSA. V shed 5 bases and J shed 0 bases, with 23 bases lying between them. This CDR3 region has 19 residues. The V and J genes are TRBV7-2 and TRBJ2-1; weak D call: TRBD1 (5 bases). The clonotype comes from a woman between 50 and 59 years old who had been exposed to COVID-19. Sequenced: PBMCs or T cells enriched from blood (not recorded which). The CDR3 sequence: CASSPRGVGPLISYNEQFF. CDR3 in DNA: TGTGCCAGCAGCCCTAGGGGTGTCGGCCCATTAATCTCCTACAATGAGCAGTTCTTC.